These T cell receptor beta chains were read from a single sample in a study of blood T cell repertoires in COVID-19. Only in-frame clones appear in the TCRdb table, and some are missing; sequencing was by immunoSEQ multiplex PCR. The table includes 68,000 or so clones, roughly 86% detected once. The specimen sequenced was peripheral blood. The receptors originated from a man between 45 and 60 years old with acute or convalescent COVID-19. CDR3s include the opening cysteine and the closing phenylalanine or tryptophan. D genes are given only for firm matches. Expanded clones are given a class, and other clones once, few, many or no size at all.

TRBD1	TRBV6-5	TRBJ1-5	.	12	TGTGCCAGCAGGGACACAGGGGAGCCCCAGCATTTT	CASRDTGEPQHF
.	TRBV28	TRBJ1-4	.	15	TGTGCCAGCAGTCCTCGGGAGCGCCCTAATGAAAAACTGTTTTTT	CASSPRERPNEKLFF
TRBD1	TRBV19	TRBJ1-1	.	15	TGTGCCAGTAGTAAACTGACAGGGAGCAACACTGAAGCTTTCTTT	CASSKLTGSNTEAFF
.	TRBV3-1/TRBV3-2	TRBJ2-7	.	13	TGTGCCAGCAGCCAAGCGTCGACTGGACAACAGTACTTC	CASSQASTGQQYF
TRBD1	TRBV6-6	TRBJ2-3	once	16	TGTGCCAGCAGTTACCCGGGACAGGGGGCCACAGATACGCAGTATTTT	CASSYPGQGATDTQYF
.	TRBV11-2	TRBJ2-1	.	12	TGTGCCAGCAGGACAGGTTACAATGAGCAGTTCTTC	CASRTGYNEQFF
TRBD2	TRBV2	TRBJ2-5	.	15	TGTGCCAGCACCGAAGAGACTCGGGGGGAAGAGACCCAGTACTTC	CASTEETRGEETQYF
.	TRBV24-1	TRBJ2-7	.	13	TGTGCCGTTCAGGGGAATCCGACCTACGAGCAGTACTTC	CAVQGNPTYEQYF
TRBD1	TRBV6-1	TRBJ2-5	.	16	TGTGCCAGCAGTGAAACAGAGACAGGGGGAGTAGAGACCCAGTACTTC	CASSETETGGVETQYF
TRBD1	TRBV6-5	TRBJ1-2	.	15	TGTGCCAGCAGTCTAAGGGACAGGGAACCTTTTGGCTACACCTTC	CASSLRDREPFGYTF
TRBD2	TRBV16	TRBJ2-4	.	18	TGTGCCAGCAGCCTCGTTAGCGGGAGCGGGGGAGCCAAAAACATTCAGTACTTC	CASSLVSGSGGAKNIQYF
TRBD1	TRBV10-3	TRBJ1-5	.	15	TGTGCCATCAGTGGCGGGACAGGGTCCAATCAGCCCCAGCATTTT	CAISGGTGSNQPQHF
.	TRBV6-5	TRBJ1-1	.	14	TGTGCCAGCAGTTACGCTATAGGGAGCACTGAAGCTTTCTTT	CASSYAIGSTEAFF
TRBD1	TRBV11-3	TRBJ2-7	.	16	TGTGCCAGCAGCTCCTATACAGGGGGGCAACCCTACGAGCAGTACTTC	CASSSYTGGQPYEQYF
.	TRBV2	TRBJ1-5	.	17	TGTGCCAGCAGTGAACAGGGCGGGATGAGTAGCAATCAGCCCCAGCATTTT	CASSEQGGMSSNQPQHF
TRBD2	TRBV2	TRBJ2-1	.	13	TGTGCCAGCACTCGCACTAGCGGGAGTGAGCAGTTCTTC	CASTRTSGSEQFF
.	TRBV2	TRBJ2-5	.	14	TGTGCCAGCATCTATCCGACTGCCGAAGAGACCCAGTACTTC	CASIYPTAEETQYF
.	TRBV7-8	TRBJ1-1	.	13	TGTGCCAGCAGCAGACTCAGGAACACTGAAGCTTTCTTT	CASSRLRNTEAFF
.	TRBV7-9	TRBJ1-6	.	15	TGTGCCAGCAGCTGGAGTTTATCGAGCAATTCACCCCTCCACTTT	CASSWSLSSNSPLHF
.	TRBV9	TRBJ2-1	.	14	TGTGCCAGCAGCGTAGCGGACGGGGACAATGAGCAGTTCTTC	CASSVADGDNEQFF
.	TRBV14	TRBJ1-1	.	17	TGTGCCAGCAGCCAACAACCCGCCGGTTGGGGAGGAACTGAAGCTTTCTTT	CASSQQPAGWGGTEAFF
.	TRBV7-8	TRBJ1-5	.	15	TGTGTCAGCAGCTTCCTGGGGGGGCGCGATCAGCCCCAGCATTTT	CVSSFLGGRDQPQHF
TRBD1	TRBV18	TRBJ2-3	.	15	TGTGCCAGCTCGTCCGGGACAGTTAACACAGATACGCAGTATTTT	CASSSGTVNTDTQYF
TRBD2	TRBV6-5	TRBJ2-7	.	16	TGTGCCAGCAGTTGGGGGATGGTAGCGGGGTTCTACGAGCAGTACTTC	CASSWGMVAGFYEQYF
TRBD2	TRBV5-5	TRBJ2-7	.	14	TGTGCCAGCAGATTAGCGGGGAGCTCCTACGAGCAGTACTTC	CASRLAGSSYEQYF
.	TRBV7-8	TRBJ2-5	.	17	TGTGCCAGCAGTTGGTCAGGGGGCGAGGGGAGGGTAGAGACCCAGTACTTC	CASSWSGGEGRVETQYF
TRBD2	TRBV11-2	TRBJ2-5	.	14	TGTGCCAGCAGCCAGGCTAGCGGCCCAGAGACCCAGTACTTC	CASSQASGPETQYF
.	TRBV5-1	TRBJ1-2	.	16	TGCGCCAGCAGCTTGGGCCCTCTCGGGACATCGTATGGCTACACCTTC	CASSLGPLGTSYGYTF
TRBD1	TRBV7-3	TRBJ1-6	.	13	TGTGCCAGCAGCTATACAGGGGGTTCACCCCTCCACTTT	CASSYTGGSPLHF
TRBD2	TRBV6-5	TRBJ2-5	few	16	TGTGCCAGCAGTTCTAAGGTAGCGGGGACCCAAGAGACCCAGTACTTC	CASSSKVAGTQETQYF
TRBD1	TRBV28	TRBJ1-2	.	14	TGTGCCAGCAGGACACAGGGGGGCGGGGGTGGCTACACCTTC	CASRTQGGGGGYTF
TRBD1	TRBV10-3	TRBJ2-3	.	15	TGTGCCATCAGTGAGGAGGGGGCTGGCACAGATACGCAGTATTTT	CAISEEGAGTDTQYF
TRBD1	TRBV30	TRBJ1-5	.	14	TGTGCCTGGACCCTCGCACAGGGGGATCAGCCCCAGCATTTT	CAWTLAQGDQPQHF
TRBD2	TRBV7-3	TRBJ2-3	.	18	TGTGCCAGCAGCGACCAGGGTAGCGGGGGCACTAGCACAGATACGCAGTATTTT	CASSDQGSGGTSTDTQYF
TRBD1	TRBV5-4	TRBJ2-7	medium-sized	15	TGTGCCAGCAGCTTGGCCCAGGGGGCCTCTTACGAGCAGTACTTC	CASSLAQGASYEQYF
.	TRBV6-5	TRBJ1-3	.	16	TGTGCCAGCAGTTATAGGCGGGGGGGGGTTGGAAACACCATATATTTT	CASSYRRGGVGNTIYF
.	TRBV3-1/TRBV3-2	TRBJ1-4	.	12	TGTGCCAGCAGCCAAGGGACTAGAAAACTGTTTTTT	CASSQGTRKLFF
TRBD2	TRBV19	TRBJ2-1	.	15	TGTGCCAGTAGGATGACTAGCGGGAACTACAATGAGCAGTTCTTC	CASRMTSGNYNEQFF
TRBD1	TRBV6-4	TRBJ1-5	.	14	TGTGCCAGCAGTGAGTACCAGGGGGCTCAGCCCCAGCATTTT	CASSEYQGAQPQHF
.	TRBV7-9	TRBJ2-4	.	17	TGTGCCAGCAGCCCGCGCTCCTCACAGGGCTCCAAAAACATTCAGTACTTC	CASSPRSSQGSKNIQYF
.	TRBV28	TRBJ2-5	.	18	TGTGCCAGCAGCCTTGCCCCCCAACACGGGGAGCTCCAAGAGACCCAGTACTTC	CASSLAPQHGELQETQYF
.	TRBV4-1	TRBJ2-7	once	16	TGCGCCAGCAGCCAGGGAACCGGGACTGGAACCGTGGAGCAGTACTTC	CASSQGTGTGTVEQYF
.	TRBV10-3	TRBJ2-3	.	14	TGTGCCATCAGAGCGCGGCCAAGCACAGATACGCAGTATTTT	CAIRARPSTDTQYF
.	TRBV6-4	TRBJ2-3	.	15	TGTGCCAGCAGGAGAGAACATCTAGTTACAGATACGCAGTATTTT	CASRREHLVTDTQYF
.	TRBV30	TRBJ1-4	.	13	TGTGCCTGGAAGATCGGCGGGAATGAAAAACTGTTTTTT	CAWKIGGNEKLFF
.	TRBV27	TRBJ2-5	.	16	TGTGCCAGCAGCGCTCCCTCTTCGGGAGCTGGAAAGACCCAGTACTTC	CASSAPSSGAGKTQYF
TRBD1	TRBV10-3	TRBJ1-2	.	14	TGTGCCATCAGTGAGGGCAGGGGGAAGAATGGCTACACCTTC	CAISEGRGKNGYTF
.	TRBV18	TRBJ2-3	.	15	TGTGCCAGCTCACCGTCCCAGGCTAGCACAGATACGCAGTATTTT	CASSPSQASTDTQYF
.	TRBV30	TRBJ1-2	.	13	TGTGCCTGGGCAGACAGCACTAACTATGGCTACACCTTC	CAWADSTNYGYTF
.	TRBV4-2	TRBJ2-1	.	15	TGTGCCAGCAGCGTAGCAACTAGCTCCTACAATGAGCAGTTCTTC	CASSVATSSYNEQFF
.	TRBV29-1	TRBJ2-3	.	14	TGCAGCGTTGGAGGGGGACAACGCACAGATACGCAGTATTTT	CSVGGGQRTDTQYF